These 21 T cell receptor beta chains were all obtained from the same sample, sequenced in a study of cytomegalovirus exposure and HLA in healthy donors (dated by TCRdb to 2017 to 2019). The method was the immunoSEQ multiplex PCR assay. In TCRdb, the immuneACCESS table is reduced to in-frame sequences with V and J assigned. These tables do not hold every clone; where another copy was compared, an unresolved V gene accounts for under half, and the others remain unexplained. The sample yields 90,000 to 130,000 clones; approximately 89% were counted once. Of the sample, around 1.9% falls within the top ten clones. The sample consisted of PBMCs. These TCRs come from a woman aged 18-30 years in good health and CMV-seronegative.

The chain joins TRBV27 to TRBJ2-5; TRBD2 matches 14 bases. The germline CDR1 and CDR2 sequences are MNHEY and SMNVEV (reference sequence). The V segment lost 1 base and the J segment 3 bases; nucleotides outside the gene matches: 7. This CDR3 has 18 residues. This chain's CDR3 is CASSLYSGGLAGEETQYF. CDR3 bases: TGTGCCAGCAGTTTATATTCGGGGGGACTAGCGGGAGAAGAGACCCAGTACTTC.

V usage is TRBV4-1 and J usage is TRBJ1-4; 7 positions match TRBD1. Germline loops: CDR1 MGHRA, CDR2 YSYEKL. With V trimmed by 4 bases and J by 11 bases, 7 bases remained unmatched. This CDR3 contains 13 residues. The CDR3 sequence is CASSLTGTGKLFF. CDR3 sequence (DNA): TGCGCCAGCAGCCTGACAGGGACGGGGAAACTGTTTTTT.

This chain connects TRBV25-1 to TRBJ2-3; TRBD1 agrees at 7 bases. There are 14 residues in the CDR3. V lost 6 bases to trimming and J lost 0 bases; unmatched junction nucleotides: 3. Germline V CDR1 and CDR2: MGHDK, SYGVNS. CDR3 amino acids: CASSRQGSTDTQYF. CDR3 DNA: TGTGCCAGCAGCAGACAGGGTAGCACAGATACGCAGTATTTT.

This clone appeared a single time. The rearrangement uses TRBV28 and TRBJ1-1; D perhaps matches TRBD1 (5 bases). Germline assignment: CDR1 MDHEN and CDR2 SYDVKM. The V gene lost 3 bases and the J gene lost 6 bases, with 14 bases spanning the gap. The CDR3 has 14 amino acids. The CDR3 coding sequence is TGTGCCAGCAGTTTGAGCGGGTGGGGGGCTGAAGCTTTCTTT. This translates into CASSLSGWGAEAFF.

The chain is built from TRBV5-6 and TRBJ1-2; D possibly corresponds to TRBD1 (6 bases). The CDR3 runs to 15 residues. CDR1 is SGHDT and CDR2 is YYEEEE in the germline V gene. V was cut by 0 bases and J by 3 bases, with 12 bases left in between. CDR3 in amino acids: CASSLETTGDYGYTF. The DNA of the CDR3 is TGTGCCAGCAGCTTGGAAACGACAGGCGACTATGGCTACACCTTC.

The rearrangement uses TRBV15 and TRBJ1-2; the D gene is possibly TRBD1 (6 bases). This CDR3 spans 15 amino acids. The V end was cut by 1 base, the J end by 4 bases, with 13 bases between. Germline V gene data show CDR1 as LNHNV and CDR2 as YYDKDF (reference sequence). CDR3 region: CATSRGQGRGYGYTF. CDR3 nucleotide sequence: TGTGCCACCAGCAGAGGGCAGGGGAGAGGCTATGGCTACACCTTC. Full variable domain (rest looked up from reference TRBV15 and TRBJ1-2): DAMVIQNPRYQVTQFGKPVTLSCSQTLNHNVMYWYQQKSSQAPKLLFHYYDKDFNNEADTPDNFQSRRPNTSFCFLDIRSPGLGDTAMYLCATSRGQGRGYGYTFGSGTRLTVV.

This clone has only one observation. The V gene is TRBV9, the J gene TRBJ1-3; D is undetermined. The CDR3 is 13 residues long. Trimming cost V 5 bases and J 0 bases, with 6 bases left between them. In germline, CDR1 is SGDLS, CDR2 YYNGEE. The CDR3 region is CASRSGSGNTIYF. The DNA for the CDR3 is TGTGCCAGCAGATCCGGCTCTGGAAACACCATATATTTT.

The chain recombines TRBV9 with TRBJ1-2, with unresolved D. The V end was cut by 0 bases, the J end by 4 bases, with 4 bases between. The CDR3 runs 12 residues. CDR1 is SGDLS, CDR2 YYNGEE, per germline. The CDR3 protein is CASSVDSYGYTF. The CDR3 DNA sequence: TGTGCCAGCAGCGTAGATAGCTATGGCTACACCTTC.

The rearrangement links TRBV11-2 to TRBJ1-2; D gene unclear. CDR3 length: 11 amino acids. The V gene's germline CDR1 is SGHAT and CDR2 FQNNGV. V lost 6 bases to trimming and J lost 2 bases, with 4 bases between them. The CDR3 loop reads CASRGNYGYTF. CDR3 nucleotide sequence: TGTGCCAGCAGGGGCAACTATGGCTACACCTTC. The whole variable domain, remainder taken from reference TRBV11-2 and TRBJ1-2, is EAGVAQSPRYKIIEKRQSVAFWCNPISGHATLYWYQQILGQGPKLLIQFQNNGVVDDSQLPKDRFSAERLKGVDSTLKIQPAKLEDSAVYLCASRGNYGYTFGSGTRLTVV.

V and J are TRBV27 and TRBJ1-5; the match to TRBD1 covers 9 bases. CDR1 and CDR2 (germline): MNHEY, SMNVEV (reference sequence). The CDR3 runs 14 residues. After removal of 5 bases from V and 7 bases from J, the junction contained 6 bases not matched to a gene. The CDR3 here is CASSAQGAGQPQHF. For the CDR3, the DNA is TGTGCCAGCAGTGCACAGGGGGCCGGGCAGCCCCAGCATTTT.

The V call is TRBV28, the J call TRBJ1-6; tentatively, D is TRBD1 (6 bases). Trimming removed 3 bases at V and 9 bases at J, with 12 bases between. Germline CDR1 is MDHEN and CDR2 is SYDVKM. The CDR3 is 14 residues long. CDR3 protein: CASSFKGEISPLHF. CDR3 nucleotides: TGTGCCAGCAGTTTCAAGGGGGAAATTTCACCCCTCCACTTT.

The chain carries TRBV9 and TRBJ2-1, with TRBD1 identical over 7 bases. V gave up 4 bases and J gave up 8 bases; unmatched junction bases: 3. This CDR3 has 12 residues. In germline, CDR1 is SGDLS, CDR2 YYNGEE. As DNA, the CDR3 is TGTGCCAGCAGCCTCCAGGGGGATGAGCAGTTCTTC. Translating gives CASSLQGDEQFF.

This chain links TRBV6-5 with TRBJ1-2, with a possible D match to TRBD1 (5 bases). This CDR3 contains 14 residues. Trimming pared 3 bases from V and 4 bases from J, leaving 12 bases between. Per germline, CDR1 MNHEY and CDR2 SVGAGI. CDR3 protein: CASSYSPRVYGYTF. As DNA, the CDR3 is TGTGCCAGCAGTTATAGTCCCAGGGTCTATGGCTACACCTTC.

This clone was found a few times. The chain combines TRBV4-1 with TRBJ2-7; the D gene is possibly TRBD1 (6 bases). V dropped 4 bases and J dropped 1 base, with 11 bases sitting between them. This CDR3 contains 14 residues. From germline, CDR1 is MGHRA and CDR2 YSYEKL. This CDR3 reads CASSRQGGSYEQYF. The CDR3 region has the DNA TGCGCCAGCAGCCGCCAAGGGGGTTCCTACGAGCAGTACTTC.

The genes are TRBV30 and TRBJ1-2; D is undetermined. The CDR3 consists of 12 residues. The germline V gene has CDR1 GTSNPN and CDR2 SVGIG (reference sequence). V dropped 1 base and J dropped 5 bases, with 8 bases sitting between them. The CDR3 sequence is CAWSESLYGYTF. In nucleotides, the CDR3 is TGTGCCTGGAGTGAAAGCCTATATGGCTACACCTTC. Looking up the rest from reference TRBV30 and TRBJ1-2 gives the full variable domain: SQTIHQWPATLVQPVGSPLSLECTVEGTSNPNLYWYRQAAGRGLQLLFYSVGIGQISSEVPQNLSASRPQDRQFILSSKKLLLSDSGFYLCAWSESLYGYTFGSGTRLTVV.

This sequence joins TRBV7-2 and TRBJ2-2; tentatively, D is TRBD2 (5 bases). Trimming took off 5 bases at V and 0 bases at J, with 13 bases between the two ends. Germline CDR1 is SGHTA and CDR2 is FQGNSA. The CDR3 is made up of 16 amino acids. CDR3 DNA sequence: TGTGCCAGCAGCAAAGAGGGCGGCGCGAACACCGGGGAGCTGTTTTTT. Protein: CASSKEGGANTGELFF.

This chain joins TRBV6-1 and TRBJ1-3; TRBD1 might be the D (5 bases). The CDR3 spans 17 residues. V was cut by 4 bases and J by 1 base, with 17 bases left in between. Germline V gives CDR1 MNHNS, CDR2 SASEGT. The CDR3 nucleotides are TGTGCCAGCAGTGCACCTGGTTCTAAGGGGTCTGGAAACACCATATATTTT. It encodes CASSAPGSKGSGNTIYF.

In this sample, this clone turned up once. The chain recombines TRBV18 with TRBJ1-4; D is unclear. The CDR3 sequence is 13 residues long. The germline V gene has CDR1 KGHSH and CDR2 LQKENI. The ends were cut back, 3 bases at V and 8 bases at J, with 10 bases in the middle. CDR3 amino acids: CASSPTLGEKLFF. In nucleotides, the CDR3 is TGTGCCAGCTCACCTACTTTGGGCGAAAAACTGTTTTTT.

V is TRBV7-2 and J is TRBJ2-5, with 10 positions matching TRBD1. The germline V gene encodes CDR1 SGHTA and CDR2 FQGNSA. The CDR3 contains 14 residues. V shed 3 bases and J 6 bases; nucleotides not matched to a gene: 4. The CDR3 sequence: CASSFGQGDKTQYF. The CDR3 region has the DNA TGTGCCAGCAGCTTCGGACAGGGGGACAAGACCCAGTACTTC.

In its sample, this clone is medium-sized. The chain has TRBV4-2 and TRBJ2-2; maybe TRBD2 (5 bases). The CDR3 has 15 residues. V lost 0 bases and J 4 bases, leaving 9 bases between the germline ends. The V gene's germline CDR1 is LGHNA and CDR2 YNFKEQ. This CDR3 is CASSQEMGSTGELFF. CDR3 bases: TGTGCCAGCAGCCAAGAAATGGGGAGCACCGGGGAGCTGTTTTTT.

The CDR3 loop is CAISESTGQASYEQYF. As DNA, the CDR3 is TGTGCCATCAGTGAGTCGACGGGACAGGCTTCCTACGAGCAGTACTTC. The J gene is TRBJ2-7, the V gene TRBV10-3; the match to TRBD1 covers 8 bases. CDR1 is ENHRY and CDR2 is SYGVKD in the germline V gene. J lost 1 base, V lost 0 bases, and 5 bases had no gene match. The CDR3 runs 16 residues.